This TCR beta chain came from a study of blood T cell repertoires in COVID-19. As processed by the authors: Estimates of nucleated cell counts were drawn from the amplification of reference gene primers. Sequencing was performed with immunoSEQ multiplex PCR; in TCRdb, only in-frame clones are kept and a portion is missing. That table supplies the V and J calls and clone size; D and trimming were determined from the DNA. The repertoire holds roughly 140,000 clones, about four fifths seen once, with less than 6% in the top ten. Across fewer than 25 US areas, participants ranged in age from roughly 18 to 95 years. Material: PBMCs or T cells enriched from blood (not recorded which). The receptor comes from a woman aged 45-59 years who had been exposed to COVID-19.

The CDR3 loop is CASSFDRFYGYTF. The CDR3 DNA sequence: TGTGCCAGCAGTTTCGACAGATTCTATGGCTACACCTTC. V and J are TRBV27 and TRBJ1-2; tentatively, D is TRBD1 (5 bases). CDR1 MNHEY and CDR2 SMNVEV come from the germline V gene (reference sequence). Trimming took off 3 bases at V and 4 bases at J, with 9 bases between the two ends. The CDR3 covers 13 residues.